There are many counts of the clone carrying this T cell receptor beta chain. The sample is drawn from a study of blood T cells in healthy people across ages. It was with a sample-barcoded 5' primer and a J-beta primer mix that a second PCR of about 6 to 12 cycles was run. TCRdb redid the calling of the 5' RACE reads with MiXCR, one entry per CDR3 protein. The data show 1.5 million to 2 million distinct CDR3 sequences, 28% seen once. There are 14 residues in the CDR3. Trimming left V 0 bases short and J 7 bases short, with 12 bases between. CDR1 and CDR2 from the germline V gene are WNHNN and SYGVQD (reference sequence).

The TCR comes from a woman in her thirties in good health. The specimen sequenced was blood. This chain links TRBV10-1 with TRBJ2-5; D remains ambiguous. The CDR3 DNA follows: TGCGCCAGCAGTGAGTCGGAGAATCGCGGGACCCAGTACTTC. This encodes CASSESENRGTQYF.